What follows are 30 T cell receptor beta chains derived from one specimen sequenced in a study of T cell repertoires in cytomegalovirus infection. TCRdb reprocessed the reads with MiXCR, giving one entry per CDR3 protein. The sample contains 200,000 to 250,000 distinct CDR3 sequences, approximately 22% of which appear only once. The sample was CD8+ T cells from PBMCs. Receptors were obtained from a human donor in good health (CMV status not recorded). Some clones in this sample may be carry-over from other donors' samples.

This clonotype was seen ten or more times. The chain employs TRBV7-2 and TRBJ2-3, with D possibly called TRBD1 or TRBD2 (5 bases each). From germline, CDR1 is SGHTA and CDR2 FQGNSA. The V gene lost 0 bases and the J gene lost 4 bases, with 14 bases spanning the gap. This CDR3 region has 16 residues. The DNA of the CDR3 is TGTGCCAGCAGCTTAGCTGGTGGGGGACCTTCAGATACGCAGTATTTT. Its translation is CASSLAGGGPSDTQYF. Combining the CDR3 with reference TRBV7-2 and TRBJ2-3 gives the whole variable domain GAGVSQSPSNKVTEKGKDVELRCDPISGHTALYWYRQSLGQGLEFLIYFQGNSAPDKSGLPSDRFSAERTGGSVSTLTIQRTQQEDSAVYLCASSLAGGGPSDTQYFGPGTRLTVL.

The CDR3 bases are TGTGCCAGCAGTGAATATACAAACACTGAAGCTTTCTTT. This encodes CASSEYTNTEAFF. This sequence joins TRBV25-1 and TRBJ1-1, with D unresolved. Germline V gene data show CDR1 as MGHDK and CDR2 as SYGVNS. The V end lost 0 bases, the J end lost 2 bases, and 4 bases lay between the germline ends. The CDR3 extends over 13 amino acids.

This clonotype came up a few times. The rearrangement uses TRBV3-1 and TRBJ1-3, with D unresolved. V lost 0 bases to trimming and J lost 2 bases, with 8 bases between them. There are 15 residues in the CDR3. In germline, CDR1 is LGHDT, CDR2 YNNKEL (reference sequence). DNA of the CDR3: TGTGCCAGCAGCCAAGATAGAATTCCTGGAAACACCATATATTTT. Translation: CASSQDRIPGNTIYF.

This clonotype has just a few counts. V is TRBV7-9 and J is TRBJ2-3; 8 bases align to TRBD2. The V gene's germline CDR1 is SEHNR and CDR2 FQNEAQ (reference sequence). The CDR3 runs 16 residues. V shed 4 bases, J shed 3 bases, and the junction held 9 bases outside the gene matches. This CDR3 is CASSSPGGAVTDTQYF. The DNA of the CDR3 is TGTGCCAGCAGCTCCCCGGGGGGGGCGGTAACAGATACGCAGTATTTT.

This clonotype was picked up many times. The chain is built from TRBV28 and TRBJ2-6; 7 bases are a match to TRBD1. Per germline, CDR1 MDHEN and CDR2 SYDVKM. With V trimmed by 3 bases and J by 2 bases, 10 bases remained unmatched. The CDR3 spans 18 residues. The CDR3 reads CASSFSTVTGAGANVLTF. CDR3 DNA sequence: TGTGCCAGCAGTTTCTCCACCGTCACAGGGGCTGGGGCCAACGTCCTGACTTTC.

This clonotype was detected only a few times. The gene calls are TRBV15 and TRBJ1-5; perhaps TRBD1 as D (5 bases). CDR1 LNHNV and CDR2 YYDKDF come from the germline V gene (reference sequence). This CDR3 spans 14 amino acids. Trimming shortened V by 4 bases and J by 4 bases, and 11 bases separated the two germline ends. The CDR3 loop is CATSNYDSNQPQHF. The CDR3 DNA reads as TGTGCCACCAGCAATTACGACAGTAATCAGCCCCAGCATTTT.

The chain couples TRBV9 to TRBJ1-1, with 7 bases matching TRBD1. This CDR3 comprises 15 residues. The trim removed 7 bases at V and 4 bases at J, leaving 13 bases unmatched. Per the germline V gene, CDR1 is SGDLS and CDR2 is YYNGEE. The CDR3 protein is CASRPSRQGGTEAFF. DNA for the CDR3: TGTGCCAGCCGCCCTTCCAGGCAGGGGGGCACTGAAGCTTTCTTT.

This clonotype appeared many times. The chain carries TRBV7-2 and TRBJ1-5; D is undetermined. The CDR3 is 15 amino acids. Looked up from germline, CDR1 is SGHTA and CDR2 is FQGNSA. V lost 0 bases and J 6 bases, leaving 12 bases between the germline ends. The CDR3 is CASSLATGSGQPQHF. DNA of the CDR3: TGTGCCAGCAGCTTAGCTACGGGAAGCGGTCAGCCCCAGCATTTT.

This clonotype occurred many times. The J gene is TRBJ2-3, the V gene TRBV7-8; TRBD1 aligns across 9 bases. V trimming: 7 bases; J trimming: 5 bases; junction bases outside the gene matches: 13. The germline gives CDR1 SGHVS, CDR2 FQNEAQ. There are 16 residues in the CDR3. The CDR3 is CASNPWNRGRGDTQYF. Written as DNA, the CDR3 is TGTGCCAGCAATCCCTGGAACAGGGGGCGAGGAGATACGCAGTATTTT.

On this clonotype itself: This sequence may be a read error, since a much larger clone differs from it by one base. V usage is TRBV7-8 and J usage is TRBJ1-1; D not certain. The CDR3 length is 15 residues. CDR1 and CDR2 from the germline V gene are SGHVS and FQNEAQ. DNA of the CDR3: TGTACCAGCAGCTCCCGGCACGCCCGGGTTGCTGAAGCTTTCTTT. Its translation is CTSSSRHARVAEAFF.

The chain recombines TRBV7-3 with TRBJ2-6; D unclear. V lost 0 bases and J lost 11, with 5 bases in between. This CDR3 contains 12 residues. Germline V lookup: CDR1 SGHTA, CDR2 FQGTGA. The CDR3 region has the DNA TGTGCCAGCAGCTTAACGCCTGACGTCCTGACTTTC. Translating it yields CASSLTPDVLTF.

This clonotype was counted a few times. This chain connects TRBV28 to TRBJ2-4; D gene uncertain. Trimming removed 3 bases at V and 8 bases at J, with 14 bases between. The CDR3 is 14 amino acids. The germline gives CDR1 MDHEN, CDR2 SYDVKM. The CDR3 loop reads CASSFSDTLDIQYF. Here the CDR3 DNA reads TGTGCCAGCAGTTTCTCAGACACTCTAGACATTCAGTACTTC. Together with reference TRBV28 and TRBJ2-4, the CDR3 gives the full variable domain: DVKVTQSSRYLVKRTGEKVFLECVQDMDHENMFWYRQDPGLGLRLIYFSYDVKMKEKGDIPEGYSVSREKKERFSLILESASTNQTSMYLCASSFSDTLDIQYFGAGTRLSVL.

This clonotype was counted many times. This chain connects TRBV7-8 to TRBJ2-1; possibly TRBD1 or TRBD2 for D (5 bases each). The CDR3 contains 18 residues. Trimming removed 4 bases from V and 3 bases from J, with 22 bases in between. Germline-derived CDR1 and CDR2 are SGHVS and FQNEAQ. Here the CDR3 reads CASSSYPGTGDYYNEQFF. The CDR3 nucleotides read TGTGCCAGCAGCTCTTACCCCGGGACGGGCGATTACTACAATGAGCAGTTCTTC.

This chain uses TRBV4-1 with TRBJ1-2; perhaps TRBD1 as D (6 bases). This CDR3 region has 13 residues. The V and J ends lost 4 bases and 10 bases respectively, with 16 bases between them. CDR1 is MGHRA and CDR2 is YSYEKL in the germline V gene. In DNA form, the CDR3 reads TGCGCCAGCAGCCCTGACAGGCAAAGAGACTACACCTTC. It yields the protein CASSPDRQRDYTF.

This clonotype was seen a few times. J is TRBJ2-3 and V is TRBV25-1, with D tentatively TRBD1 (5 bases). Per germline, CDR1 MGHDK and CDR2 SYGVNS. The CDR3 runs to 15 residues. Trimming removed 5 bases from V and 0 bases from J, with 12 bases in between. CDR3 in DNA: TGTGCCAGCAGTAAGACAGCGACTAGCACAGATACGCAGTATTTT. Translation gives CASSKTATSTDTQYF.

This clonotype was counted a few times. This chain joins TRBV2 and TRBJ2-5; the D gene could be TRBD1 or TRBD2 (6 bases each). The V end lost 7 bases, the J end lost 5 bases, and 20 bases lay between the germline ends. Per the germline V gene, CDR1 is SNHLY and CDR2 is FYNNEI. The length of the CDR3 is 15 residues. In DNA, the CDR3 is TGTGCCAGCAAACGGGACGGGGGCTCTTGGGAGACCCAGTACTTC. Translating it yields CASKRDGGSWETQYF.

A few counts support this clonotype. The chain recombines TRBV4-1 with TRBJ1-2, with D unclear. From germline, CDR1 is MGHRA and CDR2 YSYEKL. Deletions cut 0 bases from V and 5 bases from J, with 16 bases between. The CDR3 totals 16 residues. The DNA for the CDR3 is TGCGCCAGCAGCCAAGACGGCGCGTCTCGACTGTATGGCTACACCTTC. Translation gives CASSQDGASRLYGYTF.

Concerning this clonotype itself: It is likely a read error, because the conserved phenylalanine at the end of the CDR3 is missing. This chain uses TRBV14 with TRBJ2-7; D remains ambiguous. Trimming cost V 2 bases and J 2 bases, with 10 bases left between them. CDR3 length: 14 amino acids. Germline V gene data show CDR1 as SGHDN and CDR2 as FVKESK. The CDR3 nucleotides read TGTGCCAGCAGCCAAACGGCCTTGGCCTACGAGCAGTACTAC. Its translation: CASSQTALAYEQYY.

In its sample, this clonotype was seen a few times. This chain joins TRBV14 and TRBJ2-1; D is unclear. The CDR3 covers 16 residues. V was pared by 4 bases and J by 1 base, with 14 bases between. Germline CDR1 is SGHDN and CDR2 is FVKESK. CDR3 amino acids: CASSPYVGKSYNEQFF. DNA of the CDR3: TGTGCCAGCAGCCCTTACGTGGGTAAATCCTACAATGAGCAGTTCTTC.

This clonotype was found a few times. This rearrangement joins TRBV19 to TRBJ2-6; D is ambiguous. The CDR3 has 16 amino acids. Germline lookup yields CDR1 LNHDA and CDR2 SQIVND (reference sequence). V lost 9 bases to trimming and J lost 0 bases, with 15 bases between them. The CDR3 DNA sequence: TGTGCCAGCCGATACCTCCCCGGCTCTGGGGCCAACGTCCTGACTTTC. Translating gives CASRYLPGSGANVLTF.

This clonotype showed up many times. The CDR3 region is CASSPNSGVQETQYF. DNA for the CDR3: TGTGCCAGCAGCCCGAATAGCGGGGTCCAAGAGACCCAGTACTTC. The chain is built from TRBV7-6 and TRBJ2-5; 8 bases line up with TRBD2. The germline CDR1 and CDR2 sequences are SGHVS and FNYEAQ. The CDR3 sequence is 15 residues long. The trim removed 5 bases at V and 1 base at J, leaving 6 bases unmatched. The entire variable domain, with the rest obtained from reference TRBV7-6 and TRBJ2-5, is as follows: GAGVSQSPRYKVTKRGQDVALRCDPISGHVSLYWYRQALGQGPEFLTYFNYEAQQDKSGLPNDRFSAERPEGSISTLTIQRTEQRDSAMYRCASSPNSGVQETQYFGPGTRLLVL.

The V and J genes are TRBV25-1 and TRBJ1-2; TRBD1 aligns across 7 bases. From germline, CDR1 is MGHDK and CDR2 SYGVNS. Trimming took 1 base from V and 0 from J; bases not matched to a gene: 2. The CDR3 runs 15 residues. CDR3 DNA sequence: TGTGCCAGCAGTGAATGGCAGGGGGCTAACTATGGCTACACCTTC. This sequence encodes CASSEWQGANYGYTF.

The chain is built from TRBV6-2 or TRBV6-3 and TRBJ2-7; 8 bases match TRBD2. Germline lookup yields CDR1 MNHEY and CDR2 SVGEGT. V shed 5 bases, J shed 4 bases, and the junction held 19 bases outside the gene matches. The CDR3 sequence is 18 residues long. The CDR3 DNA sequence: TGTGCCAGCAGTACCGCGATTCAGAGGACAGCGGGGGATTACGAGCAGTACTTC. It codes for CASSTAIQRTAGDYEQYF.

This clonotype was recorded a few times. The V gene is TRBV12-3 or TRBV12-4, the J gene TRBJ1-6; D perhaps matches TRBD1 (6 bases). This CDR3 region has 13 residues. Trimming cost V 6 bases and J 7 bases, with 10 bases left between them. The CDR3 sequence is CASRETGNSPLHF. CDR3 nucleotide sequence: TGTGCCAGCAGGGAAACAGGGAATTCACCCCTCCACTTT.

A few counts support this clonotype. The rearrangement uses TRBV10-3 and TRBJ2-7; tentatively, D is TRBD2 (7 bases). Trimming cost V 10 bases and J 4 bases, with 20 bases left between them. Looked up from germline, CDR1 is ENHRY and CDR2 is SYGVKD. The CDR3 runs to 14 residues. The CDR3 protein is CANQQGDGRYEQYF. CDR3 DNA sequence: TGTGCCAACCAACAGGGTGACGGGAGGTACGAGCAGTACTTC.

This clonotype was seen ten or more times. This chain connects TRBV7-2 to TRBJ1-2; maybe TRBD1 (5 bases). The CDR3 has 16 residues. Trimming pared 3 bases from V and 4 bases from J, leaving 18 bases between. CDR1 SGHTA and CDR2 FQGNSA come from the germline V gene. Here the CDR3 reads CASSFEVVHGGYGYTF. Here the CDR3 DNA reads TGTGCCAGCAGCTTCGAAGTGGTACATGGGGGCTATGGCTACACCTTC.

The chain carries TRBV3-1 and TRBJ1-4; D is unclear. The CDR3 is 19 residues long. The V and J ends lost 0 bases and 0 bases respectively, with 17 bases between them. Germline V lookup: CDR1 LGHDT, CDR2 YNNKEL (reference sequence). The CDR3 DNA reads as TGTGCCAGCAGCCAAGACCGAGACACATATCAGACAACTAATGAAAAACTGTTTTTT. It specifies CASSQDRDTYQTTNEKLFF.

The chain is built from TRBV25-1 and TRBJ1-1; unclear D gene. Germline V gives CDR1 MGHDK, CDR2 SYGVNS. Trimming took off 1 base at V and 5 bases at J, with 11 bases between the two ends. The CDR3 is made up of 14 amino acids. CDR3 in DNA: TGTGCCAGCAGTGAATCCGCCTTAGGAACTGAAGCTTTCTTT. It specifies CASSESALGTEAFF.

This clonotype was detected many times. The V gene is TRBV10-3, the J gene TRBJ2-5, with TRBD1 identical over 9 bases. The CDR3 sequence is 14 residues long. CDR1 is ENHRY, CDR2 SYGVKD, per germline. V lost 3 bases and J lost 5; bases outside the gene matches: 4. This chain's CDR3 is CAISDPGTGETQYF. CDR3 coding DNA: TGTGCCATCAGTGATCCGGGGACAGGGGAGACCCAGTACTTC.

This clonotype was counted at least ten times. The chain couples TRBV7-8 to TRBJ1-5; D is ambiguous. V lost 5 bases to trimming and J lost 6 bases, with 8 bases between them. Per germline, CDR1 SGHVS and CDR2 FQNEAQ. The CDR3 consists of 12 residues. CDR3 protein: CASSPGGQPQHF. The CDR3 DNA follows: TGTGCCAGCAGCCCCGGTGGTCAGCCCCAGCATTTT.